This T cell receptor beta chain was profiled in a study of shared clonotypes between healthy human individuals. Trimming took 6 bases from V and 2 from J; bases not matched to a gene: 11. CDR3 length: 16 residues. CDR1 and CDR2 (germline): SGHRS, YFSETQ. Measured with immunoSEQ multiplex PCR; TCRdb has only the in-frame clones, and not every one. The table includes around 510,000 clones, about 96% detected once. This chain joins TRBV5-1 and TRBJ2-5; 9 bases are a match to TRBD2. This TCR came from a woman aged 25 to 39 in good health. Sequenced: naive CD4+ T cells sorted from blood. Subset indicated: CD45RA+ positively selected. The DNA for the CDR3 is TGCGCCAGCAACTTTGGGACTAGCACTTCGCAAGAGACCCAGTACTTC. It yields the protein CASNFGTSTSQETQYF.